This T cell receptor (beta chain) was recorded in a study of T-cell reconstitution after alpha-beta-depleted transplantation in children (dated by TCRdb to about 2016). About the study as a whole: Using TCR repertoire profiling, the study followed T-cell immune reconstitution in a quantitative way in children after TCRalphabeta/CD19-depleted allogeneic hematopoietic cell transplantation.

From V the trimming removes 5 bases and from J it removes 1 base, while the gene matches leave 9 bases of the junction unaccounted for. From the germline V gene, CDR1 is SGHVS and CDR2 is FNYEAQ. Including the terminal cysteine and phenylalanine, the CDR3 comprises 17 residues. The read is trimmed to its CDR3 DNA, 51 bases read in frame from base 1. This clonotype came up many times. The antigen it recognizes is unknown. No base-level quality is on record; no much larger clone is a single base apart. The library was built by means of PCR. TCRdb records Illumina HiSeq 2500 as the sequencer. TCR library preparation used molecular barcoding, with unique molecular identifiers applied to normalize quantification of the TCRbeta repertoire. TCRdb reran the public reads through fastp at Q25 and MiXCR, keeping productive beta chains. Identical CDR3 protein sequences are pooled into one entry, listed with their most common genes and DNA. A total of 200,000 to 250,000 distinct CDR3 sequences appear in this sample, around 8.9% of them only once. The top ten hold 5.1% of the sample.

In this chain, TRBV7-6 is recombined with TRBJ2-2; 8 middle bases align to TRBD2. This specimen was PBMCs from the stem cell graft donor, taken from the stem cell graft. This sequence originates from a human donor who donated a stem cell graft to a child with SCID. The encoded CDR3 is CASSVPAGGRNTGELFF. The DNA is TGTGCCAGCAGCGTCCCGGCGGGGGGCCGGAACACCGGGGAGCTGTTTTTT.